This T cell receptor (beta chain) was identified in a study of T cell responses to AZD1222 COVID-19 vaccine. Profiled with immunoSEQ multiplex PCR; TCRdb holds only in-frame clones, not every one. This table has around 150,000 clones, around 88% appearing once. Germline V gene sequence: CDR1 SNHLY, CDR2 FYNNEI. With 6 bases removed from V and 3 bases from J, the gap between germline ends came to 18 bases. The CDR3 sequence is 16 residues long. This TCR derives from an adult in good health. This material consisted of peripheral blood, taken on day 0 of AZD1222 vaccination. V and J are TRBV2 and TRBJ1-5, with TRBD1 as a possible D gene (6 bases). The CDR3 bases are TGTGCCAGCAGCTTAACGTTCCGGACAGTCAATCAGCCCCAGCATTTT. It specifies CASSLTFRTVNQPQHF.